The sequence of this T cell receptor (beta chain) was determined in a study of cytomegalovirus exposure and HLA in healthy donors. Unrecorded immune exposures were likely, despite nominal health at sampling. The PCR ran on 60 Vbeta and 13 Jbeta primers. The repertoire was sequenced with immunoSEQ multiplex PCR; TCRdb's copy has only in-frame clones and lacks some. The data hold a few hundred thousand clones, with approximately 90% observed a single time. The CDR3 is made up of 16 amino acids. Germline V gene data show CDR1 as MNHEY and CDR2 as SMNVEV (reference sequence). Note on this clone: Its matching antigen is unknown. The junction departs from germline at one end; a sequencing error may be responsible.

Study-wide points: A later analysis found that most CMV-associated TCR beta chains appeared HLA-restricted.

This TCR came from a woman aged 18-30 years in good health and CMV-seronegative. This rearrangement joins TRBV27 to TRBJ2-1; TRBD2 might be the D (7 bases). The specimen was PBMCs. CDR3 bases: TGTGCCTGCAGGGGTCTAGGGGGGGGGCGTTACAATGAGCAGTTCTTC. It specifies CACRGLGGGRYNEQFF.